This T cell receptor (beta chain) was sequenced in a study of high-grade serous ovarian cancer treatment subgroups. The overall study: Each sample yielded on average approximately 7,700 unique TCR beta rearrangements from 11,000 to 15,000 reads.

The data were produced by immunoSEQ multiplex PCR, yet TCRdb's version contains in-frame clones alone and is incomplete. Of some 3,000 clones in the sample, roughly 72% are singletons; the top ten hold more than 10%. Tumor tissue was taken before any definitive surgery or chemotherapy was given. V lost 10 bases to trimming and J lost 4 bases; unmatched junction nucleotides: 14. The CDR3 spans 16 residues. Germline loops: CDR1 ENHRY, CDR2 SYGVKD. The chain is built from TRBV10-3 and TRBJ1-1, with 11 bases lining up with TRBD1. What was sequenced was tumor tissue. The clonotype was recovered from a human donor with high-grade serous ovarian cancer. The CDR3 reads CATQSGVGTGGTEAFF. Written as DNA, the CDR3 is TGTGCCACCCAAAGCGGGGTAGGGACAGGGGGCACTGAAGCTTTCTTT.